The T cell receptor beta chain described here comes from a study of blood T cell repertoires in COVID-19. Study overall: Specimens from acute and convalescent COVID-19 originated in the United States, Italy and Spain.

The CDR3 has 15 residues. Germline V lookup: CDR1 LGHDT, CDR2 YNNKEL (reference sequence). The ends were cut back, 1 base at V and 0 bases at J, with 10 bases in the middle. In the original processing: The assay estimated nucleated cells by amplifying reference gene primers. TCRdb's table, derived via immunoSEQ multiplex PCR, lists solely in-frame clones and lacks some. V and J calls and clone size are those listed in that table; D and trimming were worked out from the DNA. The table lists some 200,000 clones, roughly 94% of them singletons. This sequence was found in a man younger than 45 with COVID-19, enrolled during active disease. Sequenced: peripheral blood. This chain connects TRBV3-1 (or the pseudogene TRBV3-2) to TRBJ2-7; TRBD1 might be the D (6 bases). In nucleotides, the CDR3 is TGTGCCAGCAGCCAAGGACAGGCGAGCTCCTACGAGCAGTACTTC. Amino acid sequence: CASSQGQASSYEQYF.